This T cell receptor (beta chain) was retrieved from a study of T cells in Graves' hyperthyroidism and ophthalmopathy. Study-level results: Ophthalmopathy and stable hyperthyroidism were told apart by a 13 V-J model.

Pregnant or lactating patients were excluded, as were those with uncontrolled infection or other autoimmune disease. Diagnoses were made from clinical symptoms, serum measures (thyroxine and TRAb), thyroid ultrasound and orbital computed tomography. The CDR3 sequence is 13 residues long. The germline V and J ends were trimmed by 2 bases and 7 bases, with 11 bases remaining between them. Looked up from germline, CDR1 is SNHLY and CDR2 is FYNNEI. Comment on this clonotype: Its specificity is unknown.

Amplification targeted TCR beta CDR3 regions from RNA transcripts. Researchers ran a first-round RT-PCR on the TCR CDR3 using the HTBI primer set. One entry per CDR3 protein results from TCRdb running MiXCR on the multiplex PCR reads. The data hold hundreds of thousands of distinct CDR3 sequences, with roughly an eighth observed a single time. The specimen sequenced was blood. The receptor was isolated from a woman aged 40 to 49 with Graves' ophthalmopathy. The V gene is TRBV2, the J gene TRBJ1-2, with a tentative D call TRBD1 (6 bases). The CDR3 here is CASSEQGTSGYTF. CDR3 sequence (DNA): TGTGCCAGCAGTGAACAGGGGACGAGTGGCTACACCTTC.